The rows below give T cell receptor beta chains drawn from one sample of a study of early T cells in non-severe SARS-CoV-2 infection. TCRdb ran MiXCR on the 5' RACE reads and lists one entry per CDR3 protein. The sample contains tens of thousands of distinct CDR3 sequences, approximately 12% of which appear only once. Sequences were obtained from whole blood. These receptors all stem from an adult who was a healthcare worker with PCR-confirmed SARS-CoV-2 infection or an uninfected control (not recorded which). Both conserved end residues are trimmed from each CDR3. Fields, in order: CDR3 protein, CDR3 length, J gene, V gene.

AGSLGETGNTIY | 12 | TRBJ1-3 | TRBV7-2
ASSLDRMNTEAF | 12 | TRBJ1-1 | TRBV7-9
ASSVATGVANEQF | 13 | TRBJ2-1 | TRBV2
ASSIGSGSGSYNEQF | 15 | TRBJ2-1 | TRBV19
SVGQGYGYT | 9 | TRBJ1-2 | TRBV29-1
ASSLGTNSYNSPLH | 14 | TRBJ1-6 | TRBV6-5
ASSLARSPLH | 10 | TRBJ1-6 | TRBV7-9
ASSEMASGGSYNEQF | 15 | TRBJ2-1 | TRBV19
TSSWTGEYGYT | 11 | TRBJ1-2 | TRBV5-1
SASFGNNQPQH | 11 | TRBJ1-5 | TRBV29-1
ASSTQGTEAF | 10 | TRBJ1-1 | TRBV7-2
ASSSGVDGYT | 10 | TRBJ1-2 | TRBV28
ASRELRQRYNYGYT | 14 | TRBJ1-2 | TRBV28
ASTLTYKNTEAF | 12 | TRBJ1-1 | TRBV6-2/TRBV6-3
ASSPPGQGARAGELF | 15 | TRBJ2-2 | TRBV12-3/TRBV12-4
ASSQDIGQGNFKGNTIY | 17 | TRBJ1-3 | TRBV4-3
ASRMITDRMAYGYT | 14 | TRBJ1-2 | TRBV6-1
SGDPSNTDTQY | 11 | TRBJ2-3 | TRBV29-1
SAPDWTYEQY | 10 | TRBJ2-7 | TRBV20-1
ASSRTGIGETQY | 12 | TRBJ2-5 | TRBV7-2
ASSLLPLAGGGTDTQY | 16 | TRBJ2-3 | TRBV7-2
ASVTPLSEAF | 10 | TRBJ1-1 | TRBV12-5
ASSDTAGAPDTQY | 13 | TRBJ2-3 | TRBV4-1
ATSREQGALYEQY | 13 | TRBJ2-7 | TRBV15
SAPGGLLNTEAF | 12 | TRBJ1-1 | TRBV20-1
ASRNLGDTQY | 10 | TRBJ2-3 | TRBV7-2
ASSPYSGGEGEAF | 13 | TRBJ1-1 | TRBV18
ASSPDVTGTKETQY | 14 | TRBJ2-5 | TRBV7-9
SVRRTLTSSYNEQF | 14 | TRBJ2-1 | TRBV20-1
ATSGSAFYEQY | 11 | TRBJ2-7 | TRBV28
ASSQRDREQY | 10 | TRBJ2-7 | TRBV3-1
SATGPGQNTEAF | 12 | TRBJ1-1 | TRBV20-1
ASSESARGNEQF | 12 | TRBJ2-1 | TRBV10-1
ASSRGTHYGYT | 11 | TRBJ1-2 | TRBV7-2
ASSLGLAANEKLF | 13 | TRBJ1-4 | TRBV7-2
ASSLLVGVGQETQY | 14 | TRBJ2-5 | TRBV11-2
ASSSDRLTDTQY | 12 | TRBJ2-3 | TRBV5-1
ASAGNGEQY | 9 | TRBJ2-7 | TRBV6-2/TRBV6-3
ASSLHLDTQY | 10 | TRBJ2-3 | TRBV11-2
ASSEEAGGTYNEQF | 14 | TRBJ2-1 | TRBV6-1
ATSDTVNEYQETQY | 14 | TRBJ2-5 | TRBV24-1
ASSRTGSAKNIQY | 13 | TRBJ2-4 | TRBV5-6
ASSLGQRNSGNTIY | 14 | TRBJ1-3 | TRBV5-1
ASSQVVGTRVTDTQY | 15 | TRBJ2-3 | TRBV14
ASTRWGQGSYGYT | 13 | TRBJ1-2 | TRBV12-3/TRBV12-4
SASGGGGFSYEQY | 13 | TRBJ2-7 | TRBV20-1
ASSSPGQIYEQY | 12 | TRBJ2-7 | TRBV28
ASSDLKGQSMNTEAF | 15 | TRBJ1-1 | TRBV6-4
ASSLDGGSLREQY | 13 | TRBJ2-7 | TRBV7-9
ASSLVGAGGDTQY | 13 | TRBJ2-3 | TRBV11-2
SARDQRPGDTQY | 12 | TRBJ2-3 | TRBV20-1
SAPRHPGEGHEQY | 13 | TRBJ2-7 | TRBV20-1
ASSFGGRNSPLH | 12 | TRBJ1-6 | TRBV12-3/TRBV12-4